These T cell receptor beta chains were read from a single sample in a study of blood T cell repertoires in COVID-19. TCRdb's table, derived via immunoSEQ multiplex PCR, lists solely in-frame clones and lacks some. The table has 99,000 or so clones, about 86% seen once. The specimen was peripheral blood. Source of these receptors: a woman in her sixties in a cohort sampled during active or convalescent COVID-19. The CDR3 runs from the conserved cysteine through the conserved F or W. A D gene is named only where the DNA matches it firmly. Size is stated for part of the rows, as once, few or many counts, or as a class when the clone is expanded.

TRBV1	once	TRBJ2-6	-	CTSSQDLPGLAGRCVSGANVLTF	TGCACCAGCAGCCAAGATCTACCGGGACTAGCGGGTCGGTGCGTCTCTGGGGCCAACGTCCTGACTTTC
TRBV6-5	once	TRBJ2-7	-	CASSLSGSTYEQYF	TGTGCCAGCAGTCTCAGCGGGTCAACCTACGAGCAGTACTTC
TRBV5-1	-	TRBJ2-3	-	CASSSPYSTDTQYF	TGCGCCAGCAGCTCCCCGTACTCCACAGATACGCAGTATTTT
TRBV10-2	-	TRBJ2-2	TRBD2	CASWEGANTGELFF	TGCGCCAGCTGGGAGGGAGCGAACACCGGGGAGCTGTTTTTT
TRBV5-4	-	TRBJ2-7	-	CASSSEDSEQYF	TGTGCCAGCAGCTCGGAGGACAGCGAGCAGTACTTC
TRBV19	-	TRBJ2-7	-	CASSIRRSHYEQYF	TGTGCCAGTAGTATCAGGCGATCCCATTACGAGCAGTACTTC
TRBV6-6	-	TRBJ1-2	TRBD1	CASSSRRPGTGSLIYGYTF	TGTGCCAGCAGCTCCAGACGTCCCGGGACAGGGTCCCTAATCTATGGCTACACCTTC
TRBV29-1	-	TRBJ2-1	TRBD1	CSVGGQAKGQFF	TGCAGCGTAGGAGGACAGGCCAAGGGGCAGTTCTTC
TRBV9	-	TRBJ2-2	TRBD2	CASSAEVLLAGGETGELFF	TGTGCCAGCAGCGCCGAAGTATTATTAGCGGGAGGAGAAACCGGGGAGCTGTTTTTT
TRBV5-1	-	TRBJ1-1	-	CASSLAAGQNEAFF	TGCGCCAGCAGCTTGGCGGCAGGGCAGAATGAAGCTTTCTTT
TRBV5-1	few	TRBJ2-1	TRBD2	CASSLAGSTSYNEQFF	TGCGCCAGCAGCTTAGCGGGATCCACCTCCTACAATGAGCAGTTCTTC
TRBV5-1	-	TRBJ2-7	-	CASSLAGISYEQYF	TGCGCCAGCAGCTTGGCAGGGATATCCTACGAGCAGTACTTC
TRBV19	-	TRBJ2-1	TRBD1	CASSIGDSNNEQFF	TGTGCCAGTAGTATAGGGGACAGCAACAATGAGCAGTTCTTC
TRBV5-1	-	TRBJ2-1	-	CASSLGGGANEQFF	TGCGCCAGCAGCTTGGGGGGCGGAGCCAATGAGCAGTTCTTC
TRBV5-1	-	TRBJ1-4	-	CASSLGGVEKLFF	TGCGCCAGCAGCCTAGGCGGGGTTGAAAAACTGTTTTTT